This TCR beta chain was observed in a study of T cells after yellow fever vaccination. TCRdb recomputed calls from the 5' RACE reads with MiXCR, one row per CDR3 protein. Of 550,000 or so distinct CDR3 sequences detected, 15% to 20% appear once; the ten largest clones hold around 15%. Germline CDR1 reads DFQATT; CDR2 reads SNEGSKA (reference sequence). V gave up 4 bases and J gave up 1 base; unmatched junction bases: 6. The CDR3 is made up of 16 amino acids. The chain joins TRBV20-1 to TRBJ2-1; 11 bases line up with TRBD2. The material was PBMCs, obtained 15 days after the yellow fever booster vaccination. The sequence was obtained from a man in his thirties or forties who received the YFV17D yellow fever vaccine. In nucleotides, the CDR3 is TGCAGTGCTACGTCGGGACTAGCGGTTTCCTACAATGAGCAGTTCTTC. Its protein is CSATSGLAVSYNEQFF.